One T cell receptor beta chain is described in this entry. Its antigen is not known. The sample comes from a study of T cells in localized non-small cell lung cancer. Study observations and caveats: The study found T cell clonality highest in uninvolved adjacent lung, above tumor.

Clones were read by immunoSEQ multiplex PCR, and TCRdb kept only the in-frame ones, dropping some. The profile shows fewer than 75,000 clones, approximately 84% of them singletons. The sequences come from peripheral blood, collected before any cancer treatment. The receptor's source is a female donor over 55 with stage I lung adenocarcinoma.

CDR3 coding DNA: TGTGCCAGCAGCCCCGGGGGACAGGGGGCAGATGAGCAGTTCTTC. Translated, it gives CASSPGGQGADEQFF. The rearrangement joins TRBV7-2 to TRBJ2-1; TRBD1 agrees at 12 bases. The CDR3 is 15 residues long. The junction had 7 bases not matched to a gene; V was cut back by 5 bases and J by 8 bases. Germline lookup yields CDR1 SGHTA and CDR2 FQGNSA.